These 17 T cell receptor beta chains were sequenced from one sample in a study of blood T cells in healthy people across ages. Primers used in a second PCR of about 6 to 11 cycles were a sample-barcoded 5' primer and a J-beta primer mix. TCRdb analysed the 5' RACE reads with MiXCR anew, one entry per CDR3 protein. The data show about 500,000 distinct CDR3 sequences, 24% seen once. These data also featured in a second study, about T cells of mothers and their children.

The source material was blood. All receptors come from a boy aged 5-17 years in good health.

The chain recombines TRBV10-3 with TRBJ1-3, with a tentative D call TRBD1 (6 bases). Trimming left V 3 bases short and J 1 base short, with 16 bases between. The CDR3 runs to 17 residues. The germline CDR1 and CDR2 sequences are ENHRY and SYGVKD. CDR3 in amino acids: CAISDWGLEGSGNTIYF. CDR3 nucleotide sequence: TGTGCCATCAGTGACTGGGGGCTGGAAGGTTCTGGAAACACCATATATTTT.

This chain joins TRBV6-6 and TRBJ2-2; D is possibly TRBD2 (5 bases). V lost 7 bases to trimming and J lost 7 bases, with 13 bases between them. The CDR3 has 13 residues. Germline CDR1 MNHNY, CDR2 SVGAGI (reference sequence). For the CDR3, the DNA is TGTGCCAGCAAACCGATCGGGGTCGGGGAGCTGTTTTTT. Amino acids: CASKPIGVGELFF.

This clonotype was seen many times. V is TRBV6-5 and J is TRBJ2-5; D perhaps matches TRBD1 (5 bases). Trimming cost V 2 bases and J 3 bases, with 7 bases left between them. The CDR3 length is 13 residues. Looked up from germline, CDR1 is MNHEY and CDR2 is SVGAGI. CDR3 sequence: CASSYAGKETQYF. The DNA of the CDR3 is TGTGCCAGCAGTTACGCAGGGAAAGAGACCCAGTACTTC.

This clonotype came up a few times. CDR3: CSASAGGQRYGYTF. CDR3 coding DNA: TGCAGTGCTAGTGCAGGGGGCCAACGCTATGGCTACACCTTC. The V call is TRBV20-1, the J call TRBJ1-2, with 8 bases fitting TRBD1. The trim removed 3 bases at V and 4 bases at J, leaving 7 bases unmatched. Germline CDR1 is DFQATT and CDR2 is SNEGSKA (reference sequence). This CDR3 has 14 residues.

The chain couples TRBV10-3 to TRBJ2-7, with a possible D match to TRBD1 (5 bases). The CDR3 extends over 14 amino acids. Trimming took 7 bases from V and 1 from J, leaving 14 bases between them. CDR1 and CDR2 from the germline V gene are ENHRY and SYGVKD. The CDR3 region has the DNA TGTGCCATCACTCCAGGGAAAACTTCCTACGAGCAGTACTTC. Its translation: CAITPGKTSYEQYF.

This sequence joins TRBV9 and TRBJ2-3; no clear D gene. The germline V gene encodes CDR1 SGDLS and CDR2 YYNGEE. V lost 0 bases, J lost 6 bases, and 14 bases lay in between. There are 15 residues in the CDR3. In DNA form, the CDR3 reads TGTGCCAGCAGCGTAGGATTCTACCTTCCCGATACGCAGTATTTT. Translating gives CASSVGFYLPDTQYF.

Regarding this clonotype: The junction departs from the called germline gene at one end, perhaps through a read error. The chain is built from TRBV7-2 and TRBJ2-7; TRBD1 is a possible D gene (6 bases). The CDR3 covers 11 residues. Germline assignment: CDR1 SGHTA and CDR2 FQGNSA. The CDR3 DNA reads as TGTGCCAGCAGCTTAAATTACAGGGTTGACTTC. Amino acid sequence: CASSLNYRVDF.

Only a few counts were recorded for this clonotype. The chain has TRBV6-1 and TRBJ1-5, with 9 bases fitting TRBD1. Germline CDR1 is MNHNS and CDR2 is SASEGT. CDR3 length: 15 residues. J was trimmed by 2 bases and V by 7 bases; bases with no gene match: 6. Written as DNA, the CDR3 is TGTGCCAGCACTGTGGGACAGGGAGGCAATCAGCCCCAGCATTTT. It encodes CASTVGQGGNQPQHF.

In its sample, this clonotype was seen a few times. This chain joins TRBV2 and TRBJ2-1, with 12 nucleotides matching TRBD2. This CDR3 contains 16 residues. Germline V gives CDR1 SNHLY, CDR2 FYNNEI. J gave up 12 bases and V 5 bases, and 14 bases lay outside the gene matches. The CDR3 DNA is TGTGCCAGCAGTACTCCGGGACTAGCGGGTTTTTTCCGGCAGTTCTTC. It codes for CASSTPGLAGFFRQFF.

V and J are TRBV12-3 or TRBV12-4 and TRBJ1-1; D remains unclear. Trimming stripped 5 bases from V and 5 bases from J, with 18 bases between. This CDR3 is built from 15 residues. In DNA form, the CDR3 reads TGTGCCAGCAGTCTATGGACCCAAGGATGGACTGAAGCTTTCTTT. It codes for CASSLWTQGWTEAFF.

A few counts support this clonotype. This chain joins TRBV29-1 and TRBJ2-7; TRBD2 matches 8 bases. V lost 5 bases, J lost 3 bases, and 12 bases stayed unmatched. This CDR3 is 15 amino acids long. Germline-derived CDR1 and CDR2 are SQVTM and ANQGSEA. The CDR3 DNA sequence: TGCAGCGTTAAAGGCGAGATAGCGGGGAACTACGAGCAGTACTTC. This gives the protein CSVKGEIAGNYEQYF.

J is TRBJ1-4 and V is TRBV28; D unresolved. The CDR3 contains 14 residues. Trimming shortened V by 3 bases and J by 1 base, and 6 bases separated the two germline ends. CDR1 and CDR2 (germline): MDHEN, SYDVKM. The CDR3 sequence: CASSLLETNEKLFF. DNA for the CDR3: TGTGCCAGCAGTTTGCTGGAAACTAATGAAAAACTGTTTTTT.

This clonotype came up a few times. The rearrangement uses TRBV5-1 and TRBJ2-5; TRBD2 is a possible D gene (6 bases). The CDR3 totals 12 residues. The V gene's germline CDR1 is SGHRS and CDR2 YFSETQ. Trimming left V 4 bases short and J 4 bases short, with 8 bases between. CDR3 protein: CASSKGLETQYF. In DNA, the CDR3 is TGCGCCAGCAGCAAGGGACTAGAGACCCAGTACTTC.

This rearrangement joins TRBV20-1 to TRBJ1-4; possibly TRBD1 for D (6 bases). The CDR3 runs to 15 residues. V was shortened by 6 bases and J by 6 bases, with 20 bases between the two germline ends. CDR1 is DFQATT, CDR2 SNEGSKA, per germline (reference sequence). CDR3 region: CSASHLTGFDEKLFF. CDR3 DNA: TGCAGTGCCAGTCATCTTACAGGGTTTGATGAAAAACTGTTTTTT.

The chain recombines TRBV29-1 with TRBJ1-2, with a weak D call TRBD1 (6 bases). Looked up from germline, CDR1 is SQVTM and CDR2 is ANQGSEA. Trimming shortened V by 7 bases and J by 4 bases, and 16 bases separated the two germline ends. This CDR3 is 13 amino acids long. The CDR3 reads CSAEAGESYGYTF. As DNA, the CDR3 is TGCAGCGCCGAAGCAGGGGAGAGCTATGGCTACACCTTC.

The chain joins TRBV7-2 to TRBJ2-5, with D maybe TRBD2 (6 bases). The CDR3 runs 12 residues. V gave up 0 bases and J gave up 14 bases, with 13 bases separating them. Germline CDR1 is SGHTA and CDR2 is FQGNSA. CDR3 residues: CASSLASGEHYF. In DNA, the CDR3 is TGTGCCAGCAGCTTAGCGTCGGGGGAGCATTACTTC.

The rearrangement links TRBV7-2 to TRBJ2-5; the D gene is possibly TRBD1 (6 bases). Trimming shortened V by 4 bases and J by 2 bases, and 17 bases separated the two germline ends. The germline CDR1 and CDR2 sequences are SGHTA and FQGNSA. The CDR3 covers 16 residues. CDR3 in DNA: TGTGCCAGCAGCTCCCTCGGGTGGGGGACACAAGAGACCCAGTACTTC. Translating it yields CASSSLGWGTQETQYF. The whole variable domain, filled in from reference TRBV7-2 and TRBJ2-5, reads GAGVSQSPSNKVTEKGKDVELRCDPISGHTALYWYRQSLGQGLEFLIYFQGNSAPDKSGLPSDRFSAERTGGSVSTLTIQRTQQEDSAVYLCASSSLGWGTQETQYFGPGTRLLVL.